This TCR beta chain is from a study of cytomegalovirus exposure and HLA in healthy donors. The primer mix had 60 Vbeta and 13 Jbeta primers. The assay was immunoSEQ multiplex PCR, and TCRdb's table has in-frame clones only and misses some. The sample consists of 160,000 or so clones, around 85% of them appearing once. Study observations and caveats: Later analysis showed most CMV-associated TCR beta chains appearing HLA-restricted. In vitro, three CMV-associated chains proved specific for CMV antigens. The authors excluded some V segments, including TRBV6-2 and TRBV6-3, as indistinguishable.

As to this clone: The antigen is not known.

Germline V CDR1 and CDR2: SGHAT, FQNNGV. The CDR3 is 16 amino acids. V shed 5 bases and J shed 3 bases, with 18 bases lying between them. The V and J genes are TRBV11-2 and TRBJ2-3; D perhaps matches TRBD2 (7 bases). Sequenced: PBMCs. This clonotype was obtained from a woman under 40 in good health and CMV-seronegative. CDR3 nucleotides: TGTGCCAGCAGCCGTGTGGGGCGGGGGCTGACAGATACGCAGTATTTT. It yields the protein CASSRVGRGLTDTQYF.